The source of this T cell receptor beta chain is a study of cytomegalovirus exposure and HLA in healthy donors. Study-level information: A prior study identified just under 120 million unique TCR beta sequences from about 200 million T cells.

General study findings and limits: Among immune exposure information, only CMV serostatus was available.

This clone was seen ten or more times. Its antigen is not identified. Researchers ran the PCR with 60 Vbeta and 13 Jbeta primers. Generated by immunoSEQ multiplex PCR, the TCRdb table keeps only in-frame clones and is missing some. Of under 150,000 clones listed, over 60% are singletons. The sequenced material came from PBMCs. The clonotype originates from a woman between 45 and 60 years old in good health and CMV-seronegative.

The CDR3 loop reads CASSYSGTGSYEQYF. In DNA form, the CDR3 reads TGTGCCAGCAGTTACTCCGGGACAGGGTCCTACGAGCAGTACTTC. The chain has TRBV6-5 and TRBJ2-7; 9 bases are shared with TRBD1. The CDR3 spans 15 residues. After removal of 0 bases from V and 1 base from J, the junction contained 1 base not matched to a gene. CDR1 is MNHEY, CDR2 SVGAGI, per germline.